This T cell receptor beta chain was sequenced in a study of vaccination effects on CD4 cells after COVID-19. Study overall: After approximately 2 million PBMC were placed in each well, they were cultured with roughly 11 IU/ml IL-2 and 10 ug/ml peptides.

The repertoire was sequenced with immunoSEQ multiplex PCR; TCRdb's copy has only in-frame clones and lacks some. The data show some 27,000 clones, around three fifths seen once. Following a roughly 9-day culture, CD4+ T cells were purified. The study found no prior SARS-CoV-2 infection in the vaccine recipients, who tested negative for nucleocapsid antibodies. The study, taken as a whole, reports: No early post-infection timepoints were available in the study, which also included few convalescent patients.

There are a few counts of this clone. The antigen remains undetermined. CDR3 size: 19 residues. CDR1 MNHEY and CDR2 SMNVEV come from the germline V gene (reference sequence). V was clipped by 6 bases and J by 4 bases; unmatched bases: 19. The sequences come from CD4+ T cells from PBMCs cultured without peptide, collected before COVID-19 vaccination. The rearrangement links TRBV27 to TRBJ1-1, with 11 bases lining up with TRBD1. The clonotype comes from a human donor who received a COVID-19 vaccine. The CDR3 bases are TGTGCCAGCAGGAGACCTCGGACAGGGGGCGTCGAACGGGCCACTGAAGCTTTCTTT. Translated: CASRRPRTGGVERATEAFF.